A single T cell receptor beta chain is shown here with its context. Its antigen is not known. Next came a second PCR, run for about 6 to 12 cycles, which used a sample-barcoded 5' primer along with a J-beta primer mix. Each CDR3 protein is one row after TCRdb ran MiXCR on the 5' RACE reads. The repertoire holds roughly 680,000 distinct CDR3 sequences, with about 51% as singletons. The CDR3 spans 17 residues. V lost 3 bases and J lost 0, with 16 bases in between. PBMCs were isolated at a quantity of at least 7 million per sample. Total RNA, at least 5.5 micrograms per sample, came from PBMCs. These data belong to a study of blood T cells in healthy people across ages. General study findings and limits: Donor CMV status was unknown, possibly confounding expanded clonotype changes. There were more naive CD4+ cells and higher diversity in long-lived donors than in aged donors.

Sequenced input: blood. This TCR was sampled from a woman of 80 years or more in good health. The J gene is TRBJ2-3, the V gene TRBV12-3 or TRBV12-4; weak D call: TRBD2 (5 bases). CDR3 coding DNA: TGTGCCAGCAGTTTTTCCACGCGGAGGTATAGCACAGATACGCAGTATTTT. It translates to CASSFSTRRYSTDTQYF.